Each of the 12 T cell receptor beta chains below was sequenced from the same sample in a study of T cells after yellow fever vaccination (dated by TCRdb to the late 2010s). What this sample's treatment or condition label stands for: live attenuated yellow fever vaccine strain. Receptor libraries were prepared by 5' RACE. Sequencing took place on an Illumina HiSeq 2500. In TCRdb, the public reads were trimmed at Q25 with fastp and aligned with MiXCR, with productive beta chains retained. All rows with the same CDR3 protein become a single entry with the most common DNA and genes. The table for this sample lists under 25,000 distinct CDR3 sequences; approximately 5.2% of them were counted only once. Jointly, the top ten make up 20% of the sample. The specimen was PBMCs, either bulk or a sorted T-cell subset (CD4+, CD8+, memory, or dextramer-sorted; not recorded which), collected roughly seven weeks after the first yellow fever vaccination. Every receptor here comes from a man younger than 30 who received the YFV17D yellow fever vaccine.

This clonotype was seen ten or more times. The rearrangement uses TRBV11-2 and TRBJ1-3; 9 nucleotides align to TRBD1. The CDR3 contains 18 residues. Germline V gene lookup returns CDR1 SGHAT and CDR2 FQNNGV. J gave up 0 bases and V 0 bases, and 6 bases lay outside the gene matches. CDR3: CASSLEGQGPFSGNTIYF. CDR3 in DNA: TGTGCCAGCAGCTTAGAGGGACAGGGCCCATTCTCTGGAAACACCATATATTTT.

This clonotype was picked up many times. The V gene is TRBV30, the J gene TRBJ2-1; the D gene is possibly TRBD2 (5 bases). V dropped 5 bases and J dropped 15 bases, with 17 bases sitting between them. CDR3 length: 11 amino acids. Germline lookup yields CDR1 GTSNPN and CDR2 SVGIG (reference sequence). The CDR3 sequence: CAWGSSGDRFF. The CDR3 DNA reads TGTGCCTGGGGGAGTAGTGGGGATCGGTTCTTC.

This clonotype has a count of ten or more. This chain uses TRBV6-6 with TRBJ2-7; D is ambiguous. The V end lost 6 bases, the J end lost 5 bases, and 14 bases lay between the germline ends. There are 13 residues in the CDR3. Germline V gives CDR1 MNHNY, CDR2 SVGAGI (reference sequence). The CDR3 DNA reads TGTGCCAGCAGCCCACAGAGAAAGGACGAGCAGTACTTC. Residues: CASSPQRKDEQYF.

This clonotype was seen ten or more times. J is TRBJ2-3 and V is TRBV11-2, with TRBD1 as a possible D gene (6 bases). CDR1 is SGHAT, CDR2 FQNNGV, per germline. V was clipped by 5 bases and J by 0 bases, with 24 bases between them. CDR3 length: 19 amino acids. The CDR3 here is CASSKLSGTPPFSTDTQYF. The CDR3 nucleotides read TGTGCCAGCAGCAAGCTAAGTGGGACACCCCCATTTAGCACAGATACGCAGTATTTT.

This clonotype has a count of ten or more. This chain connects TRBV5-1 to TRBJ2-1; TRBD2 matches at 13 bases. Germline V CDR1 and CDR2: SGHRS, YFSETQ. The CDR3 runs to 18 residues. The ends lost 0 bases at V and 1 base at J; junction bases unmatched: 4. The CDR3 loop reads CASSLVLAGGRSYNEQFF. The CDR3 coding sequence is TGCGCCAGCAGCTTGGTACTAGCGGGGGGGCGATCCTACAATGAGCAGTTCTTC. The full variable domain, its missing parts supplied by reference TRBV5-1 and TRBJ2-1, is KAGVTQTPRYLIKTRGQQVTLSCSPISGHRSVSWYQQTPGQGLQFLFEYFSETQRNKGNFPGRFSGRQFSNSRSEMNVSTLELGDSALYLCASSLVLAGGRSYNEQFFGPGTRLTVL.

This clonotype appeared many times. The chain recombines TRBV2 with TRBJ1-2; 11 positions match TRBD1. This CDR3 has 14 residues. Germline assignment: CDR1 SNHLY and CDR2 FYNNEI. With 5 bases clipped from V and 5 bases from J, the junction kept 4 bases outside the gene matches. The CDR3 coding sequence is TGTGCCAGCAGTACCGGGACAGGGGGTTATGGCTACACCTTC. This translates into CASSTGTGGYGYTF.

This clonotype was counted many times. The chain uses TRBV4-3 and TRBJ2-5, with 7 bases identical to TRBD2. CDR3 length: 12 residues. CDR1 and CDR2 from the germline V gene are LGHNA and YSLEER. J lost 13 bases, V lost 4 bases, and 9 bases had no gene match. CDR3 coding DNA: TGCGCCAGCAGCCCCCGGGACTCGGGGGGGTACTTC. It translates to CASSPRDSGGYF.

This clonotype has a count of ten or more. CDR3 residues: CASSPRWGGEAFF. The CDR3 nucleotides read TGTGCCAGCAGCCCGCGCTGGGGGGGTGAAGCTTTCTTT. The rearrangement uses TRBV7-2 and TRBJ1-1, with D possibly matching TRBD1 (5 bases). CDR3 size: 13 residues. V was cut by 5 bases and J by 7 bases, with 14 bases left in between. Germline V CDR1 and CDR2: SGHTA, FQGNSA.

The V and J genes are TRBV10-3 and TRBJ1-1; 8 bases map to TRBD1. Trimming cost V 7 bases and J 12 bases; bases outside gene matches: 13. Germline V gives CDR1 ENHRY, CDR2 SYGVKD. The CDR3 is made up of 13 amino acids. The CDR3 loop reads CAITSDREGNSFF. CDR3 DNA sequence: TGTGCCATCACCTCGGACAGGGAAGGCAATTCTTTCTTT.

Comment on this clonotype: This could be a read error, since a much larger clone is one nucleotide away. The gene calls are TRBV29-1 and TRBJ2-1, with 8 bases identical to TRBD2. Germline V gene data show CDR1 as SQVTM and CDR2 as ANQGSEA. After removal of 7 bases from V and 7 bases from J, the junction contained 12 bases not matched to a gene. The CDR3 sequence is 14 residues long. The CDR3 region is CSARRGGGQNEQFF. As DNA, the CDR3 is TGCAGCGCCAGGAGGGGCGGGGGGCAAAATGAGCAGTTCTTC.

This clonotype showed up many times. V and J are TRBV5-1 and TRBJ2-1; a weak D match, TRBD2 (5 bases). Trimming shortened V by 0 bases and J by 0 bases, and 13 bases separated the two germline ends. This CDR3 region has 17 residues. Germline values: CDR1 SGHRS, CDR2 YFSETQ. The CDR3 spells CASSLETGWSSYNEQFF. Here the CDR3 DNA reads TGCGCCAGCAGCTTGGAAACGGGGTGGAGCTCCTACAATGAGCAGTTCTTC.

Details on this clonotype: A much bigger clone sits one base away, suggesting this may be a read error. This rearrangement joins TRBV5-4 to TRBJ2-5; D remains ambiguous. V lost 3 bases and J lost 2, with 11 bases in between. Germline CDR1 and CDR2: SGHNT and YYREEE (reference sequence). The CDR3 contains 14 residues. The CDR3 coding sequence is TGTGCCAGCAGCTCTAGGTCCCAACAAGAGACCCAGTACTTC. This sequence encodes CASSSRSQQETQYF.